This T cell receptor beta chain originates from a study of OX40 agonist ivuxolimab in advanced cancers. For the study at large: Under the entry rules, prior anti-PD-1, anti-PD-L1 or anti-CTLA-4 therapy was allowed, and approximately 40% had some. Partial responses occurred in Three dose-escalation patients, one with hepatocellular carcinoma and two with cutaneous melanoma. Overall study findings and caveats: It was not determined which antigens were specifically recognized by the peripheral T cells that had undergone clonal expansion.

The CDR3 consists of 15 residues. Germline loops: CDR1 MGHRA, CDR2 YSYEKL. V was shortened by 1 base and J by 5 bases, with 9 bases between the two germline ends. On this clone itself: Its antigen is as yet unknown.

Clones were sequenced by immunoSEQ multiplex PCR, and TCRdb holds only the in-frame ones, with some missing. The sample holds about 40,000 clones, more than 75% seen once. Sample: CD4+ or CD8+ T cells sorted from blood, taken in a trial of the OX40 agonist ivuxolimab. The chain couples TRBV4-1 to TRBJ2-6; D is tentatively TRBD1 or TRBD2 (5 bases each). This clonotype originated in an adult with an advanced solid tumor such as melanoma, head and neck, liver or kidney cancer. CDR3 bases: TGCGCCAGCAGCCAAGGGGGGAATAGGGCCAACGTCCTGACTTTC. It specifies CASSQGGNRANVLTF.